These T cell receptor beta chains were read from a single sample in a study of T cell repertoires in cytomegalovirus infection. MiXCR, applied by TCRdb to the reads, yields one record per CDR3 protein. The data hold 250,000 to 300,000 distinct CDR3 sequences, with roughly 15% observed a single time. What was sequenced was PBMCs. All receptors derive from a human donor in good health (CMV status not recorded). Some clones in this sample may be carry-over from other donors' samples. Each CDR3 is given with its conserved first and last residue. Each record gives: clone size, J gene, V gene, D gene, CDR3 DNA, CDR3 protein. The D gene is left open where the match is weak. Size is stated for part of the rows, as once, few or many counts, or as a class when the clone is expanded.

>.|TRBJ2-3|TRBV28|TRBD2
TGTGCCAGCAAAGGGACTAGCGAGACAGATACGCAGTATTTT
CASKGTSETDTQYF
>few|TRBJ1-5|TRBV6-2/TRBV6-3|TRBD1
TGTGCCAGCTCACAGGGGTTGGAGAGCAATCAGCCCCAGCATTTT
CASSQGLESNQPQHF
>few|TRBJ1-2|TRBV20-1|.
TGCAGTGCTAGAGATCTTAGGGGCCCTTATGGCTACACCTTC
CSARDLRGPYGYTF
>many|TRBJ2-2|TRBV29-1|.
TGCAGCGTCCAATGGAGGCAGCTGAACACCGGGGAGCTGTTTTTT
CSVQWRQLNTGELFF
>.|TRBJ1-4|TRBV19|.
TGTGCCAGTCAAGTCGTCGGACTGGCAACTAATGAAAAACTGTTTTTT
CASQVVGLATNEKLFF
>many|TRBJ2-1|TRBV6-2/TRBV6-3|TRBD2
TGTGCCAGCAGTTACGGGGGTCCACGGACTAGCGGGAGATCCCACAATGAGCAGTTCTTC
CASSYGGPRTSGRSHNEQFF
>.|TRBJ2-7|TRBV29-1|.
TGCAGCGTTGAAAAGGAGTCAGGGAAGGAATACGAGCAGTACTTC
CSVEKESGKEYEQYF
>few|TRBJ2-2|TRBV20-1|.
TGCAGTGCTAGGGAGGGGCTTTCGACCGGGGAGCTGTTTTTT
CSAREGLSTGELFF
>.|TRBJ1-4|TRBV4-2|.
TGTGCCAGCAGCAATCCGGGCCTTAATGAAAAACTGTTTTTT
CASSNPGLNEKLFF
>few|TRBJ2-4|TRBV29-1|TRBD1
TGCAGCGTTGAGTCGACAGGGTTAGCCAAAAACATTCAGTACTTC
CSVESTGLAKNIQYF
>.|TRBJ1-2|TRBV20-1|TRBD1
TGCAGTGCTTGGCAGGGGGCTAACTATGGCTACACCTTC
CSAWQGANYGYTF
>many|TRBJ1-1|TRBV28|.
TGTGCCAGCACCCTCTTAAAAGGGGGAAACACTGAAGCTTTCTTT
CASTLLKGGNTEAFF
>few|TRBJ2-1|TRBV20-1|TRBD2
TGCAGTGCTAGAGATCTGGGACTAGCGGGGCTAGATGAGCAGTTCTTC
CSARDLGLAGLDEQFF
>.|TRBJ2-1|TRBV20-1|.
TGCAGTGCTAGGGCGTGGAGGGCCGGCGGAATTGGACGTGAGCAGTTCTTC
CSARAWRAGGIGREQFF
>few|TRBJ2-1|TRBV7-6|TRBD1
TGTGCCAGCAGCTTAGCAGGGCAGGGGGCTGGCGGGACCAATGAGCAGTTCTTC
CASSLAGQGAGGTNEQFF
>many|TRBJ2-7|TRBV28|TRBD1
TGTGCCAGCAGTTTGACCCCGGGACAGGCCTACGAGCAGTACTTC
CASSLTPGQAYEQYF
>.|TRBJ2-1|TRBV13|.
TGTGCCAGCAGCTTTCAGGGATTCAACAATGAGCAGTTCTTC
CASSFQGFNNEQFF
>many|TRBJ2-3|TRBV6-2/TRBV6-3|TRBD2
TGTGCCAGCAGTTTAGGGTGGCTAGCGGGGATCACAGATACGCAGTATTTT
CASSLGWLAGITDTQYF
>.|TRBJ2-5|TRBV10-3|TRBD1
TGTGCCATCAGCACAGGGGTCGGAGAGACCCAGTACTTC
CAISTGVGETQYF
>many|TRBJ2-1|TRBV6-6|.
TGTGCCAGCAGTTACTCACGAGTTCGGTCCTACAATGAGCAGTTCTTC
CASSYSRVRSYNEQFF
>few|TRBJ1-6|TRBV2|.
TGTGCCAGCAGTGCGCCTCCGCTGCGGCAGGGCGATTCACCCCTCCACTTT
CASSAPPLRQGDSPLHF
>few|TRBJ2-7|TRBV19|.
TGTGCCAGTAGTGGGGGCGAATCCGAGCAGTACTTC
CASSGGESEQYF
>few|TRBJ1-5|TRBV28|.
TGTGCCAGCAGTCTACCCTTTGATCAGCCCCAGCATTTT
CASSLPFDQPQHF
>few|TRBJ1-4|TRBV27|.
TGTGCCAGCAGTTTCAAAGGGAGACCTAATGAAAAACTGTTTTTT
CASSFKGRPNEKLFF
>few|TRBJ2-5|TRBV7-9|TRBD1
TGTGCCAGCAGCCCCGGACAGGGGCCCCAAGAGACCCAGTACTTC
CASSPGQGPQETQYF
>many|TRBJ1-2|TRBV20-1|.
TGCAGTGCTAGATCCCTGATTCGGGGAAGTAACTATGGCTACACCTTC
CSARSLIRGSNYGYTF
>many|TRBJ2-7|TRBV11-3|.
TGTGCCAGCAGCCCCGGGACATTCTCCTACGAGCAGTACTTC
CASSPGTFSYEQYF
>.|TRBJ2-1|TRBV28|.
TGTGCCAGCAGGTCTGACAGGGAGCAGTTCTTC
CASRSDREQFF
>.|TRBJ1-5|TRBV19|TRBD1
TGTGCCAGTAGGGACAGGGTGAATCAGCCCCAGCATTTT
CASRDRVNQPQHF
>.|TRBJ1-1|TRBV14|.
TGTGCCAGCAGCCAATACCGGGCCCTCTGGCCCACTCAAGCTTTCTTT
CASSQYRALWPTQAFF
>many|TRBJ1-1|TRBV7-2|TRBD1
TGTGCCAGCAGCTTAAGAACAGGGGGCGATAATGAAGCTTTCTTT
CASSLRTGGDNEAFF
>many|TRBJ2-4|TRBV7-2|.
TGTGCCAGCAGCTTAAACCTTCGGGGGATAGACATTCAGTACTTC
CASSLNLRGIDIQYF
>.|TRBJ1-2|TRBV29-1|.
TGCAGCGTTGAAGGCCGTGGACCCGTGTATGGCTACACCTTC
CSVEGRGPVYGYTF
>many|TRBJ2-4|TRBV29-1|TRBD1
TGCAGCGTTCCAGGGGGTGACATTCAGTACTTC
CSVPGGDIQYF
>many|TRBJ2-7|TRBV28|.
TGTGCCAGCAGTTCCCTATCGACAGAGAGCTACGAGCAGTACTTC
CASSSLSTESYEQYF
>.|TRBJ2-2|TRBV7-9|.
TGTGCCAGCAGCCCAAAGCCGACAGTTACCCGCCACACCGGGGAGCTGTTTTTT
CASSPKPTVTRHTGELFF
>many|TRBJ2-6|TRBV11-3|TRBD1
TGTGCCAGCAGCTCTACCCGACAGGGAAAGAGCTCTGGGGCCAACGTCCTGACTTTC
CASSSTRQGKSSGANVLTF
>many|TRBJ2-7|TRBV7-9|TRBD1
TGTGCCAGCAGCCACGGACAGGGGTACGAGCAGTACTTC
CASSHGQGYEQYF